These 29 T cell receptor beta chains were all obtained from the same sample, sequenced in a study of T cells after yellow fever vaccination. TCRdb recomputed calls from the 5' RACE reads with MiXCR, one row per CDR3 protein. The top ten hold roughly 0.5% of the sample, which has roughly 260,000 distinct CDR3 sequences, 13% seen once. The sample was CD4+ T cells sorted from PBMCs, taken 45 days after the yellow fever booster vaccination. All receptors derive from a man aged 25 to 45 who received the YFV17D yellow fever vaccine.

The chain joins TRBV20-1 to TRBJ2-6; a weak D match, TRBD1 (5 bases). Between the trimmed V and J ends, which lost 6 bases and 0 bases, there was a span of 12 bases. Germline-derived CDR1 and CDR2 are DFQATT and SNEGSKA (reference sequence). The CDR3 runs 15 residues. The CDR3 nucleotides read TGCAGTGCCCCCCCAGGGTCCTCTGGGGCCAACGTCCTGACTTTC. Its protein product is CSAPPGSSGANVLTF.

This clonotype was observed a handful of times. This sequence joins TRBV5-4 and TRBJ2-1; 9 bases fit TRBD2. Trimming removed 5 bases from V and 8 bases from J; junction bases left unmatched: 8. CDR1 is SGHNT, CDR2 YYREEE, per germline (reference sequence). CDR3 length equals 14 residues. CDR3 DNA: TGTGCCAGCAGAGCGGGAGGCGGGTCCGATGAGCAGTTCTTC. Amino acids: CASRAGGGSDEQFF.

This clonotype was recorded a few times. V and J are TRBV14 and TRBJ2-3; a possible D gene is TRBD1 (5 bases). With 1 base removed from V and 6 bases from J, the gap between germline ends came to 14 bases. The CDR3 sequence is 15 residues long. CDR1 is SGHDN and CDR2 is FVKESK in the germline V gene. The CDR3: CASSQVPRRQDTQYF. CDR3 in DNA: TGTGCCAGCAGCCAAGTCCCCAGAAGACAGGATACGCAGTATTTT.

The chain recombines TRBV7-2 with TRBJ1-2; 8 nucleotides align to TRBD1. V lost 5 bases and J lost 3; bases outside the gene matches: 2. Germline V gene lookup returns CDR1 SGHTA and CDR2 FQGNSA. The length of the CDR3 is 13 residues. The CDR3 here is CASSPDRDYGYTF. The CDR3, as DNA: TGTGCCAGCAGCCCGGACAGGGACTATGGCTACACCTTC.

The chain combines TRBV5-4 with TRBJ2-3; 7 bases are a match to TRBD2. The CDR3 length is 13 residues. Germline values: CDR1 SGHNT, CDR2 YYREEE (reference sequence). V dropped 10 bases and J dropped 0; count of bases not matched to a gene: 5. The CDR3 DNA is TGTGCCGTCTCTAGCGGAAGCACAGATACGCAGTATTTT. It encodes CAVSSGSTDTQYF.

The table lists this clonotype with a few counts. The chain has TRBV5-6 and TRBJ2-3; 8 bases map to TRBD1. The V gene end was trimmed by 6 bases and the J gene end by 3 bases; junction bases not matched to a gene: 3. Germline CDR1 SGHDT, CDR2 YYEEEE. This CDR3 has 13 residues. As DNA, the CDR3 is TGTGCCAGCACGGGACAGGCTACAGATACGCAGTATTTT. It encodes CASTGQATDTQYF.

This clonotype has more than one count but fewer than ten. The rearrangement uses TRBV7-3 and TRBJ2-1; 7 positions agree with TRBD2. This CDR3 is built from 13 residues. J gave up 10 bases and V 5 bases, and 8 bases lay outside the gene matches. CDR1 is SGHTA and CDR2 is FQGTGA in the germline V gene. Here the CDR3 DNA reads TGTGCCAGCAGCCCTCAGCTAGCGGAAGAGCAGTTCTTC. This encodes CASSPQLAEEQFF.

The table lists this clonotype with a few counts. The V and J genes are TRBV20-1 and TRBJ2-1; D might be TRBD2 (6 bases). The germline V and J ends were trimmed by 0 bases and 7 bases, with 22 bases remaining between them. This CDR3 comprises 17 residues. Germline V CDR1 and CDR2: DFQATT, SNEGSKA (reference sequence). CDR3 bases: TGCAGTGCTAGAGATCCCCGGGGGTCCCTAGCTGGGAATGAGCAGTTCTTC. It yields the protein CSARDPRGSLAGNEQFF.

This clonotype has only a few counts. V and J are TRBV20-1 and TRBJ2-3; TRBD2 matches at 10 bases. There are 20 residues in the CDR3. V shed 2 bases and J 0 bases; nucleotides not matched to a gene: 17. The germline V gene encodes CDR1 DFQATT and CDR2 SNEGSKA (reference sequence). This CDR3 reads CSARLSPSGSISSSTDTQYF. The CDR3 nucleotides read TGCAGTGCTAGACTCTCACCTAGCGGGAGCATTTCTTCTAGCACAGATACGCAGTATTTT.

This chain connects TRBV7-9 to TRBJ2-5; maybe TRBD2 (5 bases). Looked up from germline, CDR1 is SEHNR and CDR2 is FQNEAQ (reference sequence). V dropped 2 bases and J dropped 4 bases, with 14 bases sitting between them. The CDR3 length is 15 residues. The DNA of the CDR3 is TGTGCCAGCAGCTTACTAGGCGGGCGCGGAGAGACCCAGTACTTC. It codes for CASSLLGGRGETQYF.

The chain carries TRBV25-1 and TRBJ2-7; no definite D call. The CDR3 is 14 amino acids. Between the trimmed V and J ends, which lost 4 bases and 0 bases, there was a span of 10 bases. The germline gives CDR1 MGHDK, CDR2 SYGVNS. This CDR3 is CASSAGWSSYEQYF. CDR3 bases: TGTGCCAGCAGTGCAGGCTGGAGCTCCTACGAGCAGTACTTC.

This clonotype was seen more than once but under ten times. This chain uses TRBV3-1 with TRBJ1-1; D ambiguous. Germline V CDR1 and CDR2: LGHDT, YNNKEL (reference sequence). The germline V and J ends were trimmed by 6 bases and 5 bases, with 10 bases remaining between them. The CDR3 is 12 residues long. The CDR3 nucleotides are TGTGCCAGCAGTATAGCATGGACTGAAGCTTTCTTT. This codes for CASSIAWTEAFF.

This CDR3 reads CASSPLRDTQYF. CDR3 nucleotides: TGTGCCAGCAGTCCTTTGAGAGATACGCAGTATTTT. This chain uses TRBV6-1 with TRBJ2-3; D call uncertain. Germline-derived CDR1 and CDR2 are MNHNS and SASEGT. The CDR3 has 12 residues. V was pared by 5 bases and J by 5 bases, with 8 bases between.

The V call is TRBV19, the J call TRBJ2-7; 9 nucleotides match TRBD1. The CDR3 is 15 residues long. V shed 5 bases, J shed 0 bases, and the junction held 5 bases outside the gene matches. From germline, CDR1 is LNHDA and CDR2 SQIVND (reference sequence). CDR3 DNA: TGTGCCAGTAGTTTGTCACAGGGGGCCTCCTACGAGCAGTACTTC. It specifies CASSLSQGASYEQYF.

This clonotype was seen more than once but under ten times. The chain joins TRBV6-2 or TRBV6-3 to TRBJ2-5; the D gene is possibly TRBD1 (6 bases). Germline assignment: CDR1 MNHEY and CDR2 SVGEGT. This CDR3 has 12 amino acids. V was clipped by 6 bases and J by 1 base, with 6 bases between them. The CDR3 loop is CASRDSQETQYF. The CDR3 DNA reads TGTGCCAGCAGGGACAGCCAAGAGACCCAGTACTTC.

V gene TRBV20-1 combines with J gene TRBJ2-7, with 10 nucleotides matching TRBD2. CDR3 length equals 13 residues. V lost 3 bases, J lost 4 bases, and 3 bases stayed unmatched. Germline values: CDR1 DFQATT, CDR2 SNEGSKA (reference sequence). The CDR3 loop is CSASSSGSYEQYF. CDR3 DNA sequence: TGCAGTGCTAGTTCTAGCGGGAGTTACGAGCAGTACTTC.

This clonotype was detected only a few times. The chain carries TRBV7-2 and TRBJ2-3; unclear D gene. Germline loops: CDR1 SGHTA, CDR2 FQGNSA. This CDR3 is built from 15 residues. V shed 2 bases and J shed 0 bases, with 9 bases lying between them. Here the CDR3 DNA reads TGTGCCAGCAGCTTATCTCCCCGGAGCACAGATACGCAGTATTTT. Translation gives CASSLSPRSTDTQYF.

This clonotype was detected a few times. CDR3 sequence (DNA): TGTGCCAGCAGCTTAGGGGGACTAGCGGGAGGCGGTGGGGAGCTGTTTTTT. Protein sequence: CASSLGGLAGGGGELFF. The chain uses TRBV7-8 and TRBJ2-2, with TRBD2 matching 15 bases. Germline V gives CDR1 SGHVS, CDR2 FQNEAQ. This CDR3 has 17 residues. V was clipped by 1 base and J by 8 bases; unmatched bases: 5.

The genes are TRBV3-1 and TRBJ2-7; the D gene is possibly TRBD2 (6 bases). Germline V gene sequence: CDR1 LGHDT, CDR2 YNNKEL (reference sequence). Trimming removed 1 base at V and 6 bases at J, with 16 bases between. CDR3 size: 15 residues. Here the CDR3 reads CASSQGPLARGEQYF. The CDR3 bases are TGTGCCAGCAGCCAAGGGCCTCTAGCGCGAGGCGAGCAGTACTTC.

This clonotype was seen more than once but under ten times. The CDR3 loop reads CSVRAGVTDTQYF. For the CDR3, the DNA is TGCAGCGTGCGAGCGGGAGTAACAGATACGCAGTATTTT. V and J are TRBV29-1 and TRBJ2-3; 8 bases agree with TRBD2. Germline loops: CDR1 SQVTM, CDR2 ANQGSEA. The CDR3 spans 13 residues. J was trimmed by 3 bases and V by 6 bases; bases with no gene match: 5.

The chain combines TRBV5-1 with TRBJ2-2, with TRBD2 as a possible D gene (5 bases). This CDR3 is 14 amino acids long. The germline gives CDR1 SGHRS, CDR2 YFSETQ. The V and J ends lost 4 bases and 5 bases respectively, with 12 bases between them. The CDR3 reads CASSLAPATGELFF. CDR3 nucleotide sequence: TGCGCCAGCAGCCTAGCCCCGGCGACCGGGGAGCTGTTTTTT.

This clonotype was seen a few times. This chain uses TRBV9 with TRBJ2-2, with 10 nucleotides matching TRBD2. This CDR3 is built from 16 residues. Unmatched junction bases numbered 8, after V lost 4 bases and J lost 5 bases. The germline V gene has CDR1 SGDLS and CDR2 YYNGEE. The CDR3 bases are TGTGCCAGCAGCACCCAAGCGGGAGGGCCGACCGGGGAGCTGTTTTTT. Residues: CASSTQAGGPTGELFF.

This clonotype has just a few counts. This chain links TRBV14 with TRBJ2-3; D unresolved. Deletions cut 0 bases from V and 10 bases from J, with 8 bases between. The CDR3 is made up of 12 amino acids. Germline lookup yields CDR1 SGHDN and CDR2 FVKESK. The CDR3 loop reads CASSQEWSSQYF. The CDR3 bases are TGTGCCAGCAGCCAAGAGTGGAGTTCGCAGTATTTT.

This clonotype has just a few counts. The chain carries TRBV4-2 and TRBJ2-5, with 7 bases lining up with TRBD2. Germline assignment: CDR1 LGHNA and CDR2 YNFKEQ. V shed 4 bases, J shed 2 bases, and the junction held 7 bases outside the gene matches. The CDR3 is 15 residues long. The CDR3 loop is CASSLLAGEQETQYF. The CDR3 DNA is TGTGCCAGCAGCCTTTTGGCGGGAGAACAAGAGACCCAGTACTTC.

The rearrangement uses TRBV6-5 and TRBJ2-1, with D possibly matching TRBD2 (5 bases). Germline lookup yields CDR1 MNHEY and CDR2 SVGAGI. The CDR3 sequence is 12 residues long. V lost 4 bases and J 9 bases, leaving 10 bases between the germline ends. This CDR3 is CASSSREGEQFF. CDR3 in DNA: TGTGCCAGCAGTTCCCGCGAGGGTGAGCAGTTCTTC.

This clonotype was seen repeatedly, ten times or more. J is TRBJ2-7 and V is TRBV20-1, with 9 bases fitting TRBD2. CDR1 is DFQATT and CDR2 is SNEGSKA in the germline V gene (reference sequence). The CDR3 loop spans 13 amino acids. The CDR3 region is CSPWAGGPPEQYF. CDR3 sequence (DNA): TGCTCCCCGTGGGCGGGAGGGCCACCCGAGCAGTACTTC.

This clonotype was counted a few times. The CDR3 bases are TGCGCCAGCAGCCCGAGACAGGGCAGAGTCACAGATACGCAGTATTTT. It codes for CASSPRQGRVTDTQYF. The chain employs TRBV5-1 and TRBJ2-3, with 7 bases matching TRBD1. Germline V gives CDR1 SGHRS, CDR2 YFSETQ. After removal of 4 bases from V and 2 bases from J, the junction contained 10 bases not matched to a gene. There are 16 residues in the CDR3. Looking up the rest from reference TRBV5-1 and TRBJ2-3 gives the full variable domain: KAGVTQTPRYLIKTRGQQVTLSCSPISGHRSVSWYQQTPGQGLQFLFEYFSETQRNKGNFPGRFSGRQFSNSRSEMNVSTLELGDSALYLCASSPRQGRVTDTQYFGPGTRLTVL.

The chain links TRBV20-1 to TRBJ2-7, with TRBD2 matching over 10 bases. This CDR3 has 15 residues. CDR1 is DFQATT and CDR2 is SNEGSKA in the germline V gene (reference sequence). The trim removed 2 bases at V and 4 bases at J, leaving 8 bases unmatched. As DNA, the CDR3 is TGCAGTGCTAGACCTCTTACTAGCGGGACTTACGAGCAGTACTTC. Amino acids: CSARPLTSGTYEQYF.

V is TRBV30 and J is TRBJ2-3; maybe TRBD2 (7 bases). Germline V gene sequence: CDR1 GTSNPN, CDR2 SVGIG (reference sequence). The CDR3 consists of 14 residues. Trimming removed 8 bases at V and 3 bases at J, with 18 bases between. CDR3 region: CAGGPGGLTDTQYF. The DNA for the CDR3 is TGTGCCGGGGGGCCCGGGGGGCTGACAGATACGCAGTATTTT.